This record covers a single T cell receptor (beta chain). CDR1 and CDR2 from the germline V gene are ENHRY and SYGVKD. CDR3 size: 14 residues. Trimming cost V 7 bases and J 2 bases; bases outside gene matches: 1. This sample was taken from a study of T cell changes during pregnancy in multiple sclerosis. Profiled with immunoSEQ multiplex PCR; TCRdb holds only in-frame clones, not every one. The table shows approximately 32,000 clones, with 89% occurring only once. The sequenced sample was CD8+ T cells from peripheral blood mononuclear cells, obtained in the first trimester of pregnancy. The chain combines TRBV10-3 with TRBJ2-7; 14 positions agree with TRBD2. The TCR sequence derives from a female donor with multiple sclerosis, enrolled in a pregnancy study. CDR3 bases: TGTGCCATCAAGACTAGCGGGAGGGCCTACGAGCAGTACTTC. Encoded protein: CAIKTSGRAYEQYF.